Described below is a single T cell receptor beta chain sequence and its context. V dropped 7 bases and J dropped 0 bases, with 10 bases sitting between them. Germline-derived CDR1 and CDR2 are SNHLY and FYNNEI. The CDR3 length is 14 residues. The source of the sample is a study of CD8 T cells in Susac syndrome. FACS enriched CD8+ TEMRA cells, while bulk CD8+ and CD4+ were negatively isolated. RNA totalling roughly 0.5 to 1 ug underwent reverse transcription with random hexamers. By means of immunoSEQ multiplex PCR, TCR beta CDR3 spanning 54 Vbeta and 13 Jbeta underwent amplification. MiXCR, run by TCRdb on the immunoSEQ multiplex PCR reads, gives a single entry per CDR3 protein. The table shows about 180,000 distinct CDR3 sequences, with roughly 95% occurring only once.

Sample: CD8+ T cells from PBMCs. This chain connects TRBV2 to TRBJ2-1, with D unresolved. This sequence originates from a human donor with multiple sclerosis. The CDR3 sequence is CASTVGPSYNEQFF. CDR3 nucleotide sequence: TGTGCCAGCACGGTCGGCCCCTCCTACAATGAGCAGTTCTTC.